Below are 18 T cell receptor beta chains sequenced from a single sample in a study of OX40 agonist ivuxolimab in advanced cancers. Assay: immunoSEQ multiplex PCR; the TCRdb copy retains only in-frame clones and omits some. The table includes 50,000 to 80,000 clones, about 85% detected once. The starting material was CD4+ or CD8+ T cells sorted from blood, obtained in a trial of the OX40 agonist ivuxolimab. These receptors originate from an adult with an advanced solid tumor such as melanoma, head and neck, liver or kidney cancer.

The chain combines TRBV2 with TRBJ2-5; TRBD1 is a possible D gene (5 bases). The CDR3 runs to 13 residues. CDR1 and CDR2 (germline): SNHLY, FYNNEI. V was pared by 4 bases and J by 4 bases, with 10 bases between. CDR3 sequence: CASSVGERETQYF. In DNA, the CDR3 is TGTGCCAGCAGTGTAGGGGAAAGAGAGACCCAGTACTTC.

The chain combines TRBV9 with TRBJ2-3; D uncertain. Germline-derived CDR1 and CDR2 are SGDLS and YYNGEE. The CDR3 spans 12 residues. V dropped 0 bases and J dropped 4 bases, with 3 bases sitting between them. The DNA of the CDR3 is TGTGCCAGCAGCGTAGACGCAGATACGCAGTATTTT. It codes for CASSVDADTQYF. The variable domain in full, with the rest retrieved from reference TRBV9 and TRBJ2-3, is DSGVTQTPKHLITATGQRVTLRCSPRSGDLSVYWYQQSLDQGLQFLIQYYNGEERAKGNILERFSAQQFPDLHSELNLSSLELGDSALYFCASSVDADTQYFGPGTRLTVL.

This clone showed up just once. This chain links TRBV27 with TRBJ1-1; possibly TRBD1 for D (5 bases). Germline CDR1 and CDR2: MNHEY and SMNVEV (reference sequence). V was pared by 6 bases and J by 3 bases, with 20 bases between. The CDR3 is 16 amino acids. The CDR3 DNA is TGTGCCAGCAGAACTGTGGGGGGGGATGGGGACACTGAAGCTTTCTTT. Its translation: CASRTVGGDGDTEAFF.

This clone was picked up one time. The genes are TRBV7-2 and TRBJ2-5; tentatively, D is TRBD2 (5 bases). The CDR3 has 12 amino acids. Germline CDR1 is SGHTA and CDR2 is FQGNSA. V shed 1 base and J shed 9 bases, with 9 bases lying between them. This chain's CDR3 is CASSLGVGAQYF. CDR3 sequence (DNA): TGTGCCAGCAGCTTAGGGGTCGGGGCCCAGTACTTC.

The chain joins TRBV7-3 to TRBJ2-5, with 7 bases matching TRBD2. V lost 1 base, J lost 7 bases, and 9 bases stayed unmatched. The length of the CDR3 is 15 residues. Germline CDR1 is SGHTA and CDR2 is FQGTGA. The CDR3 reads CASSLSLAAPRTQYF. DNA of the CDR3: TGTGCCAGCAGCTTAAGCCTAGCGGCTCCCCGGACCCAGTACTTC.

The rearrangement joins TRBV13 to TRBJ2-1; 9 nucleotides agree with TRBD2. The CDR3 totals 17 residues. Germline lookup yields CDR1 PRHDT and CDR2 FYEKMQ (reference sequence). With 5 bases clipped from V and 6 bases from J, the junction kept 14 bases outside the gene matches. The CDR3 protein is CASSRFFAGGLVNEQFF. DNA of the CDR3: TGTGCCAGCAGCCGATTTTTTGCGGGAGGGCTGGTCAATGAGCAGTTCTTC.

The chain combines TRBV18 with TRBJ2-5; tentatively, D is TRBD1 (5 bases). CDR3 length: 13 residues. Germline V gene lookup returns CDR1 KGHSH and CDR2 LQKENI. V gave up 5 bases and J gave up 5 bases, with 12 bases separating them. CDR3 amino acids: CASSTDNRETQYF. The DNA for the CDR3 is TGTGCCAGCTCAACGGACAATAGGGAGACCCAGTACTTC.

This chain joins TRBV4-2 and TRBJ1-3, with 8 bases matching TRBD1. J gave up 0 bases and V 5 bases, and 6 bases lay outside the gene matches. This CDR3 contains 16 residues. From germline, CDR1 is LGHNA and CDR2 YNFKEQ. The CDR3 nucleotides are TGTGCCAGCAGCTCACACAGGGGGAACTCTGGAAACACCATATATTTT. It is translated as CASSSHRGNSGNTIYF.

This chain links TRBV27 with TRBJ2-5, with D possibly TRBD2 on 6 matching bases. Germline CDR1 reads MNHEY; CDR2 reads SMNVEV (reference sequence). The CDR3 runs to 14 residues. V was pared by 3 bases and J by 4 bases, with 12 bases between. The chain's CDR3 is CASSFPGDGETQYF. Written as DNA, the CDR3 is TGTGCCAGCAGTTTTCCGGGGGATGGAGAGACCCAGTACTTC.

V is TRBV5-6 and J is TRBJ2-1, with 9 nucleotides matching TRBD1. The V gene end was trimmed by 4 bases and the J gene end by 6 bases; junction bases not matched to a gene: 5. The germline V gene encodes CDR1 SGHDT and CDR2 YYEEEE. The length of the CDR3 is 14 residues. CDR3 loop: CASSLQGAFNEQFF. DNA for the CDR3: TGTGCCAGCAGCCTACAGGGGGCGTTCAATGAGCAGTTCTTC. Looking up the rest from reference TRBV5-6 and TRBJ2-1 gives the full variable domain: DAGVTQSPTHLIKTRGQQVTLRCSPKSGHDTVSWYQQALGQGPQFIFQYYEEEERQRGNFPDRFSGHQFPNYSSELNVNALLLGDSALYLCASSLQGAFNEQFFGPGTRLTVL.

This clone has a single count. The V call is TRBV4-2, the J call TRBJ2-3, with 11 nucleotides matching TRBD2. CDR1 is LGHNA and CDR2 is YNFKEQ in the germline V gene. This CDR3 spans 17 amino acids. Trimming removed 2 bases from V and 0 bases from J; junction bases left unmatched: 4. CDR3 sequence (DNA): TGTGCCAGCAGCCAAAATAGCGGGGGGGCAAGCACAGATACGCAGTATTTT. Translated: CASSQNSGGASTDTQYF.

This sequence joins TRBV21-1 and TRBJ2-3; TRBD2, the D gene given by the table, was not confirmed from the DNA. TRBV21-1 is a pseudogene locus. The CDR3 loop spans 17 amino acids. DNA for the CDR3: TGTGCCAGCAGCGGAACTCGGGGGAGGGCCGGCACAGATACGCAGTATTTT. Protein: CASSGTRGRAGTDTQYF.

This clone was seen a handful of times. The rearrangement uses TRBV29-1 and TRBJ2-5; TRBD2 is a possible D gene (5 bases). Germline values: CDR1 SQVTM, CDR2 ANQGSEA. The CDR3 sequence is 14 residues long. V dropped 6 bases and J dropped 5 bases, with 19 bases sitting between them. In DNA form, the CDR3 reads TGCAGCGTGGAGCGGTCGGGGTCGGGGGAGACCCAGTACTTC. Its translation is CSVERSGSGETQYF.

The chain recombines TRBV4-2 with TRBJ1-6; D might be TRBD1 (6 bases). Germline V gene data show CDR1 as LGHNA and CDR2 as YNFKEQ. V lost 4 bases, J lost 0 bases, and 10 bases lay in between. The length of the CDR3 is 16 residues. For the CDR3, the DNA is TGTGCCAGCAGCCCGACAGGTAGCTCCTATAATTCACCCCTCCACTTT. It yields the protein CASSPTGSSYNSPLHF.

The genes are TRBV19 and TRBJ1-5; D gene unclear. Trimming took 2 bases from V and 1 from J, leaving 9 bases between them. The CDR3 is 15 residues long. Germline assignment: CDR1 LNHDA and CDR2 SQIVND (reference sequence). CDR3 sequence: CASSITGPSNQPQHF. The CDR3 DNA reads as TGTGCCAGTAGTATAACCGGACCGAGCAATCAGCCCCAGCATTTT.

The CDR3: CASSWARNTIYF. For the CDR3, the DNA is TGTGCCAGCAGTTGGGCGCGAAACACCATATATTTT. This chain links TRBV28 with TRBJ1-3; no clear D. This CDR3 contains 12 residues. Germline V lookup: CDR1 MDHEN, CDR2 SYDVKM. V was cut by 4 bases and J by 5 bases, with 6 bases left in between.

This CDR3 is CASSLDQGWEKLFF. For the CDR3, the DNA is TGTGCCAGCAGCTTAGATCAGGGTTGGGAAAAACTGTTTTTT. The V gene is TRBV7-2, the J gene TRBJ1-4; possibly TRBD1 for D (5 bases). V lost 1 base and J lost 8, with 11 bases in between. The CDR3 totals 14 residues. The germline CDR1 and CDR2 sequences are SGHTA and FQGNSA.

The rearrangement uses TRBV5-1 and TRBJ2-7; D not resolved. Germline-derived CDR1 and CDR2 are SGHRS and YFSETQ. Trimming removed 2 bases at V and 3 bases at J, with 15 bases between. The CDR3 covers 15 residues. CDR3: CASSFERQKDYEQYF. The CDR3 DNA sequence: TGCGCCAGCAGCTTCGAACGACAAAAAGACTACGAGCAGTACTTC.